The entry below describes one T cell receptor beta chain. Germline assignment: CDR1 SGHTA and CDR2 FQGNSA. The trim removed 5 bases at V and 3 bases at J, leaving 10 bases unmatched. The length of the CDR3 is 15 residues. This sample is drawn from a study of PD-L1 blockade in urothelial cancer. Across the whole study: At some point between 2014 and 2016 therapy began: atezolizumab 1,200 mg intravenously every 3 weeks. Analysis of the blood was performed 3 weeks (second dose) and 6 weeks after treatment start.

Generated by immunoSEQ multiplex PCR, the TCRdb table keeps only in-frame clones and is missing some. The repertoire holds approximately 58,000 clones, with almost 85% as singletons. Urothelial carcinoma affected the patients, and it was locally advanced or metastatic. The receptor was derived from a man aged 70-80 years with urothelial cancer. The source was PBMCs, collected around atezolizumab (anti-PD-L1) treatment. The J gene is TRBJ2-7, the V gene TRBV7-2, with 7 bases aligning to TRBD2. Here the CDR3 reads CASSLSGRLNYEQYF. The CDR3 nucleotides read TGTGCCAGCAGCCTTAGCGGGCGCCTCAACTACGAGCAGTACTTC.